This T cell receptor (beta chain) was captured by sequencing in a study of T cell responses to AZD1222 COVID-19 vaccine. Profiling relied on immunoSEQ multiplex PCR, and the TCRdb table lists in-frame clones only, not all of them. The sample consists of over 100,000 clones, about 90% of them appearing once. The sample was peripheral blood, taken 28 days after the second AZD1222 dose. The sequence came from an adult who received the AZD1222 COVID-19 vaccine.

In DNA, the CDR3 is TGTGCCACCAGTGATCCCCTAGTCACCGGGGAGCTGTTTTTT. Residues: CATSDPLVTGELFF. The V call is TRBV24-1, the J call TRBJ2-2, with D unresolved. CDR1 and CDR2 from the germline V gene are KGHDR and SFDVKD. Trimming left V 3 bases short and J 4 bases short, with 8 bases between. This CDR3 has 14 amino acids.